The entry below describes one T cell receptor (beta chain). Its antigen is undetermined. The data are from a study of OX40 agonist ivuxolimab in advanced cancers. Points from the study as a whole: Average numbers of expanded clones were greater in CD8+ T cells than in CD4+. Patients who responded partially at 0.1-3.0 mg/kg showed clonal expansion ranking among the lowest.

V gave up 0 bases and J gave up 5 bases, with 11 bases separating them. Germline-derived CDR1 and CDR2 are SGDLS and YYNGEE. The CDR3 totals 14 residues. Here immunoSEQ multiplex PCR was the method, and the copy in TCRdb shows in-frame clones only, minus some. Of roughly 100,000 clones detected, 90% appear once; the ten largest clones hold about 7.2%. The TCR originated in an adult with an advanced solid tumor such as melanoma, head and neck, liver or kidney cancer. This sample comprised CD4+ or CD8+ T cells sorted from blood, obtained in a trial of the OX40 agonist ivuxolimab. The chain joins TRBV9 to TRBJ1-1; TRBD1 is a possible D gene (5 bases). This CDR3 is CASSVAGPGTEAFF. The CDR3 DNA is TGTGCCAGCAGCGTAGCGGGACCGGGGACTGAAGCTTTCTTT.